A single sample is the source of the 30 T cell receptor beta chains below, sequenced in a study of T cell repertoires in cytomegalovirus infection. No antigens are known for them. In TCRdb, the reads were re-called with MiXCR into one record per CDR3 protein. This sample has around 230,000 distinct CDR3 sequences, with approximately 38% found just once. The source material was CD8+ T cells from cultured PBMCs, sampled from culture after CMV antigen stimulation. The receptors were gathered from a human donor in good health (CMV status not recorded). Some clones in this sample may be carry-over from other donors' samples.

Comment on this clonotype: Just one base apart from a much larger clone, this may be a read error. The chain couples TRBV20-1 to TRBJ2-1; 10 bases match TRBD2. Germline CDR1 is DFQATT and CDR2 is SNEGSKA (reference sequence). The CDR3 is made up of 16 amino acids. The ends lost 0 bases at V and 6 bases at J; junction bases unmatched: 8. CDR3 nucleotides: TGCAGTGCTAGAGATCATACACTAGCGGGGACCAATGAGCAGTTCTTC. This gives the protein CSARDHTLAGTNEQFF.

The chain recombines TRBV7-9 with TRBJ1-4, with D uncertain. V was cut by 1 base and J by 2 bases, with 14 bases left in between. Germline CDR1 reads SEHNR; CDR2 reads FQNEAQ (reference sequence). The CDR3 length is 17 residues. This chain's CDR3 is CASSLDGLRPTNEKLFF. In nucleotides, the CDR3 is TGTGCCAGCAGCTTAGATGGCCTACGTCCTACTAATGAAAAACTGTTTTTT.

This clonotype was picked up a small number of times. This chain connects TRBV4-1 to TRBJ2-3; D is uncertain. V gave up 0 bases and J gave up 0 bases, with 13 bases separating them. CDR1 is MGHRA, CDR2 YSYEKL, per germline. CDR3 length equals 17 residues. The CDR3 DNA reads as TGCGCCAGCAGCCAAGAAGGTAGCCTGACTAGCACAGATACGCAGTATTTT. Its translation: CASSQEGSLTSTDTQYF.

The chain combines TRBV27 with TRBJ2-7; D may be TRBD2 (5 bases). Per germline, CDR1 MNHEY and CDR2 SMNVEV (reference sequence). V gave up 2 bases and J gave up 3 bases, with 14 bases separating them. The length of the CDR3 is 15 residues. CDR3 DNA: TGTGCCAGCAGTTTAGAGGGCTTCCCAATCTACGAGCAGTACTTC. Translating it yields CASSLEGFPIYEQYF.

Worth noting for this clonotype: Relative to the germline gene, one junction end is altered; a read error may explain this. This CDR3 is CASSPGPSHNEQFF. The CDR3 bases are TGTGCCAGCAGTCCCGGGCCCTCCCACAATGAGCAGTTCTTC. The genes are TRBV27 and TRBJ2-1, with unresolved D. Germline V gene sequence: CDR1 MNHEY, CDR2 SMNVEV (reference sequence). The CDR3 runs 14 residues.

There are a few counts of this clonotype. This chain links TRBV14 with TRBJ2-1; 7 bases match TRBD2. The CDR3 sequence is 16 residues long. CDR1 and CDR2 (germline): SGHDN, FVKESK. The V segment lost 4 bases and the J segment 5 bases; nucleotides outside the gene matches: 11. In DNA, the CDR3 is TGTGCCAGCAGCCCGACGGCCGGGAGGACCAACAATGAGCAGTTCTTC. It is translated as CASSPTAGRTNNEQFF.

V and J are TRBV28 and TRBJ1-5; D is unclear. The CDR3 sequence is 14 residues long. Germline V CDR1 and CDR2: MDHEN, SYDVKM. V was cut by 3 bases and J by 7 bases, with 13 bases left in between. The CDR3 DNA follows: TGTGCCAGCAGTTTGCCGCAGCGGATCCAGCCCCAGCATTTT. Its protein product is CASSLPQRIQPQHF.

The genes are TRBV7-8 and TRBJ2-1, with D possibly matching TRBD2 (7 bases). The CDR3 loop spans 16 amino acids. Looked up from germline, CDR1 is SGHVS and CDR2 is FQNEAQ. With 1 base removed from V and 6 bases from J, the gap between germline ends came to 16 bases. The CDR3 DNA reads TGTGCCAGCAGCTTAGAAAGGGGGAGGGCCCTCAATGAGCAGTTCTTC. Its translation is CASSLERGRALNEQFF.

V usage is TRBV6-6 and J usage is TRBJ1-5; maybe TRBD1 (6 bases). The V gene's germline CDR1 is MNHNY and CDR2 SVGAGI (reference sequence). The CDR3 has 14 amino acids. With 6 bases removed from V and 6 bases from J, the gap between germline ends came to 15 bases. In nucleotides, the CDR3 is TGTGCCAGCAGATCCCTCAGGGGAGGTCAGCCCCAGCATTTT. Encoded protein: CASRSLRGGQPQHF.

The sample holds a few counts of this clonotype. V and J are TRBV7-6 and TRBJ2-7, with 10 bases fitting TRBD1. The germline V gene has CDR1 SGHVS and CDR2 FNYEAQ. V was clipped by 5 bases and J by 7 bases; unmatched bases: 14. The CDR3 is made up of 16 amino acids. CDR3 bases: TGTGCCAGCAGCCTTACTTCCGGGACAGGGGAGAGGGAGCAGTACTTC. It encodes CASSLTSGTGEREQYF.

The chain links TRBV27 to TRBJ1-5; tentative D call: TRBD1 (6 bases). Germline V CDR1 and CDR2: MNHEY, SMNVEV (reference sequence). The germline V and J ends were trimmed by 0 bases and 3 bases, with 15 bases remaining between them. The CDR3 runs 17 residues. The CDR3 DNA sequence: TGTGCCAGCAGTTTATCGTTTAGGGGGGAAAACAATCAGCCCCAGCATTTT. Translation: CASSLSFRGENNQPQHF.

The V gene is TRBV7-3, the J gene TRBJ1-6; D is possibly TRBD1 (5 bases). Germline values: CDR1 SGHTA, CDR2 FQGTGA. The V end was cut by 3 bases, the J end by 7 bases, with 10 bases between. The CDR3 length is 14 residues. The CDR3 sequence: CASSLAGLNSPLHF. In DNA form, the CDR3 reads TGTGCCAGCAGCTTGGCAGGGTTAAATTCACCCCTCCACTTT.

Comment on this clonotype: Germline is not matched at one junction end, which may reflect a read error. V and J are TRBV9 and TRBJ1-1; D uncertain. This CDR3 region has 14 residues. Germline CDR1 is SGDLS and CDR2 is YYNGEE. For the CDR3, the DNA is TGTGCCAGCAGCGTAGGACGGACGAACGCTGAAGCTTTCTTT. Protein: CASSVGRTNAEAFF.

V gene TRBV28 combines with J gene TRBJ2-5; TRBD2 aligns across 8 bases. The CDR3 runs 17 residues. Germline CDR1 MDHEN, CDR2 SYDVKM. The junction had 8 bases not matched to a gene; V was cut back by 2 bases and J by 0 bases. The CDR3 region is CASSLLQLSGNQETQYF. In DNA form, the CDR3 reads TGTGCCAGCAGTTTACTTCAACTTAGCGGGAACCAAGAGACCCAGTACTTC.

This clonotype was found a few times. V gene TRBV27 combines with J gene TRBJ2-7; no clear D gene. Trimming took off 3 bases at V and 0 bases at J, with 9 bases between the two ends. CDR3 length equals 14 residues. Germline CDR1 is MNHEY and CDR2 is SMNVEV (reference sequence). CDR3 region: CASSLTASSYEQYF. As DNA, the CDR3 is TGTGCCAGCAGTTTGACTGCCAGCTCCTACGAGCAGTACTTC.

The gene calls are TRBV12-3 or TRBV12-4 and TRBJ2-1; 8 nucleotides align to TRBD2. V lost 6 bases and J lost 10; bases outside the gene matches: 14. The CDR3 contains 15 residues. The CDR3: CASRSLEMGGGEQFF. DNA of the CDR3: TGTGCCAGCAGATCCCTAGAGATGGGCGGGGGGGAGCAGTTCTTC.

This chain connects TRBV7-2 to TRBJ1-2, with D possibly TRBD1 on 5 matching bases. Germline V gives CDR1 SGHTA, CDR2 FQGNSA. The V gene lost 3 bases and the J gene lost 3 bases, with 14 bases spanning the gap. The CDR3 is made up of 15 amino acids. This CDR3 is CASSFGGSAHYGYTF. For the CDR3, the DNA is TGTGCCAGCAGCTTCGGGGGGTCGGCTCACTATGGCTACACCTTC.

The V and J genes are TRBV11-1 and TRBJ2-2, with 9 bases matching TRBD2. Germline V lookup: CDR1 SGHAT, CDR2 FQDESV (reference sequence). The CDR3 is made up of 15 amino acids. V lost 7 bases to trimming and J lost 3 bases; unmatched junction nucleotides: 6. CDR3 in amino acids: CASTRLAEYTGELFF. CDR3 DNA sequence: TGTGCCAGCACACGACTAGCGGAGTACACCGGGGAGCTGTTTTTT.

This clonotype was detected only a few times. The V gene is TRBV6-5, the J gene TRBJ2-1; TRBD2 matches 9 bases. Per the germline V gene, CDR1 is MNHEY and CDR2 is SVGAGI. There are 16 residues in the CDR3. Losses at the gene ends were 2 bases for V and 7 bases for J; bases not matched to a gene: 9. CDR3 amino acids: CASSYRGGGAWNEQFF. The CDR3 DNA follows: TGTGCCAGCAGTTACCGCGGCGGGGGGGCCTGGAATGAGCAGTTCTTC.

This clonotype was observed a few times. This chain joins TRBV20-1 and TRBJ2-7; D unresolved. The CDR3 has 12 residues. Germline-derived CDR1 and CDR2 are DFQATT and SNEGSKA (reference sequence). V was trimmed by 0 bases and J by 5 bases, leaving 8 bases between them. CDR3 loop: CSARDRTHEQYF. The DNA of the CDR3 is TGCAGTGCTAGAGATCGTACCCACGAGCAGTACTTC.

The rearrangement links TRBV12-3 or TRBV12-4 to TRBJ1-4; D perhaps matches TRBD1 (6 bases). Trimming stripped 6 bases from V and 1 base from J, with 9 bases between. This CDR3 has 14 amino acids. CDR3 DNA sequence: TGTGCCAGCAGAAAAGGGGGAACTAATGAAAAACTGTTTTTT. This encodes CASRKGGTNEKLFF.

The chain joins TRBV9 to TRBJ2-1; 7 bases fit TRBD2. The germline V gene encodes CDR1 SGDLS and CDR2 YYNGEE. Trimming at V came to 0 bases and at J to 2 bases, leaving 5 bases not matched to a gene. The CDR3 is made up of 16 amino acids. The CDR3 sequence: CASSVEGGRAYNEQFF. The CDR3 coding sequence is TGTGCCAGCAGCGTAGAGGGCGGGAGAGCCTACAATGAGCAGTTCTTC.

The CDR3 here is CASSLTHGSVTDTQYF. The CDR3 DNA reads as TGTGCCAGCAGCTTAACCCACGGGAGTGTCACAGATACGCAGTATTTT. V usage is TRBV7-3 and J usage is TRBJ2-3; D perhaps matches TRBD2 (6 bases). Trimming stripped 0 bases from V and 2 bases from J, with 12 bases between. CDR1 and CDR2 from the germline V gene are SGHTA and FQGTGA. The CDR3 has 16 residues.

V gene TRBV2 combines with J gene TRBJ2-7, with D possibly matching TRBD1 (5 bases). Germline CDR1 reads SNHLY; CDR2 reads FYNNEI. The CDR3 consists of 16 residues. The ends were cut back, 4 bases at V and 3 bases at J, with 19 bases in the middle. The CDR3 reads CASSGGSKTNVYEQYF. The CDR3 nucleotides are TGTGCCAGCAGTGGGGGCAGCAAGACCAACGTCTACGAGCAGTACTTC.

The chain uses TRBV5-3 and TRBJ1-2; D call uncertain. TRBV5-3 belongs to the ORF category, with a function that is uncertain. With 8 bases removed from V and 4 bases from J, the gap between germline ends came to 12 bases. The CDR3 has 12 residues. CDR3 residues: CASRRTFYGYTF. Written as DNA, the CDR3 is TGTGCCAGCAGGCGGACCTTCTATGGCTACACCTTC.

The chain is built from TRBV4-2 and TRBJ2-7; 11 nucleotides agree with TRBD1. Germline CDR1 LGHNA, CDR2 YNFKEQ. J lost 3 bases, V lost 3 bases, and 7 bases had no gene match. This CDR3 is built from 16 residues. This CDR3 is CASSHPKGQGDYEQYF. In DNA form, the CDR3 reads TGTGCCAGCAGCCACCCTAAGGGACAGGGGGACTACGAGCAGTACTTC.

This chain connects TRBV5-1 to TRBJ2-6; TRBD2 matches 11 bases. V gave up 4 bases and J gave up 4 bases; unmatched junction bases: 19. CDR1 and CDR2 from the germline V gene are SGHRS and YFSETQ. The CDR3 consists of 21 residues. CDR3 loop: CASSHFSRLAGSPSGANVLTF. In DNA form, the CDR3 reads TGCGCCAGCAGCCATTTCTCCCGACTAGCGGGATCCCCCTCAGGGGCCAACGTCCTGACTTTC. The variable domain in full, completed from reference TRBV5-1 and TRBJ2-6, reads KAGVTQTPRYLIKTRGQQVTLSCSPISGHRSVSWYQQTPGQGLQFLFEYFSETQRNKGNFPGRFSGRQFSNSRSEMNVSTLELGDSALYLCASSHFSRLAGSPSGANVLTFGAGSRLTVL.

The chain is built from TRBV27 and TRBJ1-5, with a weak D call TRBD1 (5 bases). The germline gives CDR1 MNHEY, CDR2 SMNVEV (reference sequence). CDR3 length: 15 residues. Deletions cut 3 bases from V and 4 bases from J, with 13 bases between. The CDR3 nucleotides read TGTGCCAGCAGTTTGAGCAGGGCCTTTAATCAGCCCCAGCATTTT. Translating gives CASSLSRAFNQPQHF.

The genes are TRBV3-1 and TRBJ1-5; 9 bases align to TRBD1. The length of the CDR3 is 17 residues. Germline loops: CDR1 LGHDT, CDR2 YNNKEL (reference sequence). Germline trimming cut 1 base from V and 2 bases from J; bases unmatched to any gene: 6. The chain's CDR3 is CASSQGRTGERNQPQHF. The CDR3 coding sequence is TGTGCCAGCAGCCAAGGGAGGACAGGGGAGCGCAATCAGCCCCAGCATTTT.

This clonotype has only a few counts. The chain carries TRBV12-3 or TRBV12-4 and TRBJ1-2, with 10 bases matching TRBD1. The CDR3 loop spans 19 amino acids. Trimming at V came to 5 bases and at J to 2 bases, leaving 17 bases not matched to a gene. The DNA of the CDR3 is TGTGCCAGCAGTGCTACTCCCGGGACAGGGGATGGAGAAAACTATGGCTACACCTTC. Protein: CASSATPGTGDGENYGYTF.